This T cell receptor beta chain was sequenced in a study of cytomegalovirus exposure and HLA in healthy donors. Study-wide background: HLA-typed donors were the source of about 85 million unique TCRs, which an early data release held. Findings of the study overall: A later analysis linked a missense variant in DCLRE1C to the trimming of TCR beta V and J genes. Both high specificity and high sensitivity reportedly marked the classifier's diagnosis of cytomegalovirus status.

Only a few counts were recorded for this clone. Its cognate antigen is unknown. The germline V gene encodes CDR1 MNHEY and CDR2 SMNVEV (reference sequence). V was cut by 2 bases and J by 8 bases, with 18 bases left in between. CDR3 length equals 16 residues. Amplification used 60 Vbeta primers and 13 Jbeta primers. Clones were read by immunoSEQ multiplex PCR, and TCRdb kept only the in-frame ones, dropping some. In the table there are 140,000 to 150,000 clones, about 71% of which are singletons. This receptor was taken from a woman aged 55-69 years in good health and CMV-seropositive. The rearrangement links TRBV27 to TRBJ2-2; possible D gene TRBD1, 6 bases. The sequenced sample consisted of PBMCs. The CDR3: CASSLEGTQTWGELFF. Here the CDR3 DNA reads TGTGCCAGCAGTTTAGAAGGGACACAAACTTGGGGGGAGCTGTTTTTT.